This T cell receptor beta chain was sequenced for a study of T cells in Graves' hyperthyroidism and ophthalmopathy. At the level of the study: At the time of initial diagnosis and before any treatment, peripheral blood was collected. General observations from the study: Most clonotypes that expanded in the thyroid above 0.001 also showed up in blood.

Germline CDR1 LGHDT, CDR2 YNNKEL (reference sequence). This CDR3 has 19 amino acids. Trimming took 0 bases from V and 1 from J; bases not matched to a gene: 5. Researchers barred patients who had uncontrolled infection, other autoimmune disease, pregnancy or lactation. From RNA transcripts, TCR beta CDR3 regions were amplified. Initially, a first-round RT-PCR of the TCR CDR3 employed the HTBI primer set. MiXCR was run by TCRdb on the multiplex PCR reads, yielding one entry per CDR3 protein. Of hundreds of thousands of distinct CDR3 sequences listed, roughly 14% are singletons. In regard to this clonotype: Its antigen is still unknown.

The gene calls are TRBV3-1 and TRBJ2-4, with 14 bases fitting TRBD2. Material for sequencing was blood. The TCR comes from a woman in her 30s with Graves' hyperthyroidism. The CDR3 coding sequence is TGTGCCAGCAGCCAAGACGGACTAGCGGGAGGATCGGCCAAAAACATTCAGTACTTC. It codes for CASSQDGLAGGSAKNIQYF.